This entry is about one T cell receptor (beta chain). This CDR3 region has 14 residues. V gave up 5 bases and J gave up 2 bases, with 12 bases separating them. Germline CDR1 reads SEHNR; CDR2 reads FQNEAQ (reference sequence). This record comes from a study of T cell changes during pregnancy in multiple sclerosis. The data were produced by immunoSEQ multiplex PCR, yet TCRdb's version contains in-frame clones alone and is incomplete. The sample has fewer than 70,000 clones; 94% are singletons. This TCR came from a female donor with multiple sclerosis, enrolled in a pregnancy study. The chain has TRBV7-9 and TRBJ2-5; D might be TRBD1 (6 bases). Sequences were derived from CD8+ T cells from peripheral blood mononuclear cells, sampled in the third trimester of pregnancy. CDR3: CASSRPGTQETQYF. Written as DNA, the CDR3 is TGTGCCAGCAGCCGTCCCGGGACACAAGAGACCCAGTACTTC.